This TCR beta chain appears in the sequencing data of a study of T cell repertoires in cytomegalovirus infection. Study at large: TCR beta signatures that were public indicated CMV infection and matching HLA type. Notes on the study in general: Dominant in the ex vivo response were TCR beta clonotypes restricted by HLA-C and specific for CMV.

Remarks on this clonotype: The antigen is undetermined.

TCRdb re-called the reads with MiXCR, one entry per CDR3 protein. The table includes 830,000 or so distinct CDR3 sequences, approximately 30% detected once. The CDR3 spans 13 residues. V lost 1 base, J lost 6 bases, and 7 bases lay in between. CDR1 is LGHNT and CDR2 is FRNRAP in the germline V gene. The source is a human donor in good health (CMV status not recorded). Some clones in this sample may be carry-over from other donors' samples. V usage is TRBV12-5 and J usage is TRBJ2-1; D perhaps matches TRBD2 (5 bases). The specimen comprised cultured CD8+ T cells from PBMCs, sampled from culture after CMV antigen stimulation. The CDR3 nucleotides are TGTGCTAGTGGTTTGGGTCGGGGCAATGAGCAGTTCTTC. Translation gives CASGLGRGNEQFF.